Below, 26 T cell receptor beta chains from the same sample are listed, as sequenced in a study of blood T cell repertoires in COVID-19. Method: immunoSEQ multiplex PCR; TCRdb's copy keeps in-frame clones and lacks some. The data contain around 180,000 clones, 86% of them singletons. The sequenced sample consisted of peripheral blood. The receptors here all came from a woman aged 30 to 39 with active or convalescent COVID-19.

The rearrangement links TRBV5-1 to TRBJ1-4, with unresolved D. The CDR3 sequence is 13 residues long. V was pared by 2 bases and J by 6 bases, with 8 bases between. Germline V CDR1 and CDR2: SGHRS, YFSETQ. The CDR3 spells CASSLGEDEKLFF. The CDR3 bases are TGCGCCAGCAGCTTAGGAGAGGATGAAAAACTGTTTTTT.

The chain couples TRBV5-1 to TRBJ1-1; 8 bases are a match to TRBD1. CDR1 and CDR2 (germline): SGHRS, YFSETQ. The CDR3 runs to 15 residues. Trimming at V came to 4 bases and at J to 1 base, leaving 6 bases not matched to a gene. The CDR3 spells CASSPRTGPNTEAFF. In nucleotides, the CDR3 is TGCGCCAGCAGCCCACGGACAGGGCCGAACACTGAAGCTTTCTTT.

In DNA, the CDR3 is TGTGCCAGCCTCCGACGCGGGGGGCAGGAGACCCAGTACTTC. Encoded protein: CASLRRGGQETQYF. The chain carries TRBV7-2 and TRBJ2-5, with TRBD2 matching over 8 bases. The CDR3 loop spans 14 amino acids. From germline, CDR1 is SGHTA and CDR2 FQGNSA. V trimming: 8 bases; J trimming: 5 bases; junction bases outside the gene matches: 10.

This clone has just one count. The rearrangement links TRBV7-2 to TRBJ2-4; 9 bases match TRBD2. V lost 11 bases and J lost 3; bases outside the gene matches: 5. In germline, CDR1 is SGHTA, CDR2 FQGNSA. This CDR3 is built from 13 residues. CDR3: CAAGGVVKNIQYF. The CDR3 region has the DNA TGTGCCGCGGGGGGGGTAGTCAAAAACATTCAGTACTTC. Variable domain in full (rest from reference TRBV7-2 and TRBJ2-4): GAGVSQSPSNKVTEKGKDVELRCDPISGHTALYWYRQSLGQGLEFLIYFQGNSAPDKSGLPSDRFSAERTGGSVSTLTIQRTQQEDSAVYLCAAGGVVKNIQYFGAGTRLSVL.

The chain has TRBV6-5 and TRBJ1-6; D remains unclear. The V end was cut by 5 bases, the J end by 3 bases, with 8 bases between. CDR3 length: 14 residues. The germline gives CDR1 MNHEY, CDR2 SVGAGI. This chain's CDR3 is CASSQQLYNSPLHF. Here the CDR3 DNA reads TGTGCCAGCAGTCAACAGCTCTATAATTCACCCCTCCACTTT.

The J gene is TRBJ1-6, the V gene TRBV18; D gene ambiguous. The germline V gene encodes CDR1 KGHSH and CDR2 LQKENI. The CDR3 is made up of 16 amino acids. V was trimmed by 5 bases and J by 2 bases, leaving 13 bases between them. The CDR3 is CASSTAGTTYNSPLHF. As DNA, the CDR3 is TGTGCCAGCTCAACCGCAGGAACGACCTATAATTCACCCCTCCACTTT.

Here the CDR3 DNA reads TGCAGCGTTGGTGGGACTAGCGGGATCACAGATACGCAGTATTTT. Encoded protein: CSVGGTSGITDTQYF. This chain uses TRBV29-1 with TRBJ2-3; 13 bases fit TRBD2. V lost 4 bases to trimming and J lost 2 bases; unmatched junction nucleotides: 3. This CDR3 has 15 amino acids. From germline, CDR1 is SQVTM and CDR2 ANQGSEA.

The chain is built from TRBV14 and TRBJ1-2; TRBD1 matches 7 bases. The CDR3 consists of 15 residues. The V and J ends lost 3 bases and 4 bases, in that order; junction bases with no gene match: 8. Germline assignment: CDR1 SGHDN and CDR2 FVKESK. The CDR3 is CASSHRGQRSYGYTF. The CDR3 DNA follows: TGTGCCAGCAGCCATAGGGGACAGAGGAGCTATGGCTACACCTTC.

J is TRBJ1-4 and V is TRBV21-1. TRBV21-1 is a pseudogene. The CDR3 totals 18 residues. CDR3 sequence reads: CASSKVHIRGVGDEKLFF. The CDR3 DNA is TGTGCCAGCAGCAAAGTGCATATTCGGGGGGTAGGTGATGAAAAACTGTTTTTT.

The chain links TRBV19 to TRBJ2-7; 7 bases line up with TRBD1. The CDR3 sequence is 14 residues long. J was trimmed by 0 bases and V by 1 base; bases with no gene match: 0. CDR1 and CDR2 (germline): LNHDA, SQIVND (reference sequence). The CDR3 loop is CASSIAGGSYEQYF. DNA of the CDR3: TGTGCCAGTAGTATAGCAGGGGGCTCCTACGAGCAGTACTTC. Full variable domain (rest looked up from reference TRBV19 and TRBJ2-7): DGGITQSPKYLFRKEGQNVTLSCEQNLNHDAMYWYRQDPGQGLRLIYYSQIVNDFQKGDIAEGYSVSREKKESFPLTVTSAQKNPTAFYLCASSIAGGSYEQYFGPGTRLTVT.

This clone was detected only once. The chain is built from TRBV5-1 and TRBJ2-5; 11 bases match TRBD1. The ends lost 9 bases at V and 4 bases at J; junction bases unmatched: 8. From germline, CDR1 is SGHRS and CDR2 YFSETQ. The CDR3 spans 14 residues. Here the CDR3 DNA reads TGCGCCACCCGTCCGGGACAGGGGGGAGAGACCCAGTACTTC. Translating it yields CATRPGQGGETQYF.

The genes are TRBV6-6 and TRBJ2-7; 8 nucleotides agree with TRBD1. Germline lookup yields CDR1 MNHNY and CDR2 SVGAGI (reference sequence). The length of the CDR3 is 15 residues. The ends lost 5 bases at V and 5 bases at J; junction bases unmatched: 11. The CDR3 DNA reads TGTGCCAGCAGTCCCCCCTCGACAGGGGTAAACGAGCAGTACTTC. Translation: CASSPPSTGVNEQYF.

The rearrangement links TRBV4-1 to TRBJ1-5; TRBD1 matches 9 bases. The CDR3 has 17 residues. CDR1 is MGHRA and CDR2 is YSYEKL in the germline V gene. J was trimmed by 4 bases and V by 3 bases; bases with no gene match: 10. The CDR3 DNA reads TGCGCCAGCAGCCAGCTCCGGGACAGGGTAGGTAATCAGCCCCAGCATTTT. Translating gives CASSQLRDRVGNQPQHF.

Regarding this clone: Other DNA sequences in the same sample also yield this CDR3. The chain is built from TRBV7-9 and TRBJ1-1; 7 bases align to TRBD1. The J segment lost 1 base and the V segment lost 1 base, leaving 3 bases of the junction unmatched. Germline V gives CDR1 SEHNR, CDR2 FQNEAQ (reference sequence). CDR3 size: 15 residues. In nucleotides, the CDR3 is TGTGCCAGCAGCTTAGGGGCAGGGGGGAACACTGAAGCTTTCTTT. It is translated as CASSLGAGGNTEAFF. The full variable domain, its missing parts supplied by reference TRBV7-9 and TRBJ1-1, is DTGVSQNPRHKITKRGQNVTFRCDPISEHNRLYWYRQTLGQGPEFLTYFQNEAQLEKSRLLSDRFSAERPKGSFSTLEIQRTEQGDSAMYLCASSLGAGGNTEAFFGQGTRLTVV.

V is TRBV14 and J is TRBJ1-4, with D tentatively TRBD1 (5 bases). The CDR3 has 16 amino acids. V lost 0 bases, J lost 6 bases, and 14 bases lay in between. Germline CDR1 SGHDN, CDR2 FVKESK. The CDR3 DNA reads TGTGCCAGCAGCCAAGATACGGGGGATTTGTATGAAAAACTGTTTTTT. As protein: CASSQDTGDLYEKLFF.

The gene calls are TRBV5-6 and TRBJ2-7, with D tentatively TRBD1 (6 bases). The CDR3 contains 14 residues. The V gene's germline CDR1 is SGHDT and CDR2 YYEEEE. Trimming stripped 3 bases from V and 3 bases from J, with 13 bases between. The CDR3 reads CASSYGTSGYEQYF. Written as DNA, the CDR3 is TGTGCCAGCAGCTACGGGACATCGGGCTACGAGCAGTACTTC.

The chain carries TRBV20-1 and TRBJ1-2; D is unclear. The CDR3 covers 11 residues. Looked up from germline, CDR1 is DFQATT and CDR2 is SNEGSKA (reference sequence). Trimming stripped 5 bases from V and 5 bases from J, with 9 bases between. DNA of the CDR3: TGCAGTGCTTTTGACATATATGGCTACACCTTC. Amino acid sequence: CSAFDIYGYTF.

V and J are TRBV19 and TRBJ1-3; 10 nucleotides line up with TRBD1. Germline assignment: CDR1 LNHDA and CDR2 SQIVND (reference sequence). The CDR3 consists of 16 residues. J was trimmed by 8 bases and V by 6 bases; bases with no gene match: 13. CDR3 amino acids: CASSPTGGASADTIYF. CDR3 DNA: TGTGCCAGTAGCCCGACAGGGGGCGCTTCGGCGGACACCATATATTTT.

The chain couples TRBV28 to TRBJ1-5; weak D call: TRBD1 (6 bases). Trimming left V 5 bases short and J 7 bases short, with 21 bases between. Germline CDR1 and CDR2: MDHEN and SYDVKM. This CDR3 comprises 16 residues. The CDR3 nucleotides are TGTGCCAGCAGTCTAGGACCCGGACAGCCAGAACAGCCCCAGCATTTT. It specifies CASSLGPGQPEQPQHF.

The chain uses TRBV27 and TRBJ1-5; TRBD1 aligns across 10 bases. Looked up from germline, CDR1 is MNHEY and CDR2 is SMNVEV (reference sequence). V shed 6 bases and J 0 bases; nucleotides not matched to a gene: 5. This CDR3 has 16 residues. The CDR3 loop reads CASRPTGGVSNQPQHF. The CDR3 region has the DNA TGTGCCAGCAGACCGACAGGGGGCGTTAGCAATCAGCCCCAGCATTTT.

This clone was detected only once. The V gene is TRBV10-3, the J gene TRBJ1-6; 7 positions agree with TRBD1. Germline values: CDR1 ENHRY, CDR2 SYGVKD. The CDR3 is 18 amino acids. The ends lost 0 bases at V and 4 bases at J; junction bases unmatched: 9. Here the CDR3 reads CAISESHRDRDYNSPLHF. The CDR3 bases are TGTGCCATCAGTGAGTCCCACCGGGACAGAGATTATAATTCACCCCTCCACTTT.

V is TRBV7-2 and J is TRBJ2-1; 10 positions match TRBD2. CDR3 length: 17 amino acids. Trimming cost V 5 bases and J 0 bases; bases outside gene matches: 7. Germline CDR1 and CDR2: SGHTA and FQGNSA. The chain's CDR3 is CASSTGTSGTSYNEQFF. As DNA, the CDR3 is TGTGCCAGCAGCACCGGAACTAGCGGGACCTCCTACAATGAGCAGTTCTTC.

This clone appeared once. The chain joins TRBV7-9 to TRBJ2-7, with D tentatively TRBD1 (7 bases). CDR1 is SEHNR, CDR2 FQNEAQ, per germline (reference sequence). Trimming took off 5 bases at V and 3 bases at J, with 23 bases between the two ends. The CDR3 spans 17 residues. CDR3: CASSPPPRGDVGYEQYF. CDR3 DNA: TGTGCCAGCAGCCCTCCCCCCAGGGGGGACGTGGGCTACGAGCAGTACTTC.

This clone was detected a few times. The CDR3 loop is CASSPKGAEGYGYTF. In DNA, the CDR3 is TGTGCCAGCAGCCCGAAGGGGGCTGAGGGGTATGGCTACACCTTC. The gene calls are TRBV5-4 and TRBJ1-2; 7 positions match TRBD1. With V trimmed by 4 bases and J by 5 bases, 11 bases remained unmatched. CDR1 is SGHNT and CDR2 is YYREEE in the germline V gene (reference sequence). The CDR3 runs to 15 residues.

The chain carries TRBV4-1 and TRBJ1-2; the D gene is possibly TRBD1 (6 bases). This CDR3 spans 17 amino acids. V dropped 3 bases and J dropped 7 bases, with 24 bases sitting between them. CDR1 and CDR2 from the germline V gene are MGHRA and YSYEKL. In DNA form, the CDR3 reads TGCGCCAGCAGCCAGGCCGGGGGGGGGCTTGTTGACACTGGCTACACCTTC. Its translation is CASSQAGGGLVDTGYTF.

CDR3 protein: CASRARGENTEAFF. The CDR3 DNA follows: TGCGCCAGCAGGGCCAGGGGGGAGAACACTGAAGCTTTCTTT. The chain recombines TRBV5-1 with TRBJ1-1, with 7 bases aligning to TRBD1. Germline CDR1 reads SGHRS; CDR2 reads YFSETQ. With V trimmed by 5 bases and J by 1 base, 5 bases remained unmatched. CDR3 length: 14 residues.